This is a list of T cell receptor beta chains from one sample in a study of cytomegalovirus exposure and HLA in healthy donors. This table comes from immunoSEQ multiplex PCR, and its TCRdb copy is limited to in-frame clones, with some not included. The sample holds 120,000 to 150,000 clones, 73% seen once. The sequenced material came from PBMCs. These receptors were collected from a middle-aged woman in good health and CMV-seronegative. The CDR3 runs from the conserved cysteine through the conserved F or W. The order of the fields is J gene, V gene, CDR3 protein.

TRBJ2-5,TRBV6-1,CASSATGTGGAGKTQYF
TRBJ2-1,TRBV13,CASSFGGASYNEQFF
TRBJ2-1,TRBV6-1,CASSVGQNNEQFF
TRBJ1-2,TRBV15,CATSSQEGRYGYTF
TRBJ1-1,TRBV5-1,CASSSTGLNTEAFF
TRBJ1-3,TRBV6-5,CASSRDFYSGNTIYF
TRBJ1-2,TRBV29-1,CSVAGDRETTYGYTF
TRBJ2-3,TRBV29-1,CSVVGTASTDTQYF
TRBJ1-4,TRBV28,CASTFGDSPSEKLFF
TRBJ2-1,TRBV9,CASSVQGDGYNEQFF
TRBJ2-3,TRBV9,CASSVHSSTDTQYF
TRBJ1-1,TRBV4-1,CASSQWDSGTEAFF
TRBJ2-1,TRBV27,CASKKAGTGGGEQFF
TRBJ2-2,TRBV9,CASSVVGQGVVGELFF
TRBJ2-5,TRBV25-1,CASSQTGERETQYF
TRBJ2-2,TRBV10-3,CAISGRTGSNTGELFF
TRBJ2-2,TRBV27,CASSLVTGSGELFF
TRBJ2-5,TRBV5-1,CASKEAGQETQYF
TRBJ1-5,TRBV4-1,CASSQPYTGSRQPQHF
TRBJ2-3,TRBV2,CASSPWATDTQYF